Presented here are 17 T cell receptor beta chains from one specimen sequenced in a study of technical replicates of blood from a handful of donors. Produced via immunoSEQ multiplex PCR; TCRdb's table is partial and in-frame only. The profile covers tens of thousands of clones, with 95% to 97% appearing a single time and over 0.2% taken by the ten largest. The sample taken for sequencing was T cells isolated from PBMCs. The receptors derive from a human donor in good health.

The gene calls are TRBV6-5 and TRBJ1-4, with D tentatively TRBD1 (5 bases). The CDR3 loop spans 13 amino acids. V gave up 5 bases and J gave up 8 bases, with 12 bases separating them. The germline V gene encodes CDR1 MNHEY and CDR2 SVGAGI. This CDR3 reads CASSPGRAEKLFF. CDR3 coding DNA: TGTGCCAGCAGTCCAGGGCGAGCCGAAAAACTGTTTTTT.

The chain combines TRBV5-4 with TRBJ1-1, with TRBD1 identical over 7 bases. The V segment lost 4 bases and the J segment 0 bases; nucleotides outside the gene matches: 12. Germline CDR1 and CDR2: SGHNT and YYREEE (reference sequence). This CDR3 comprises 17 residues. The CDR3 DNA is TGTGCCAGCAGCCTTGGGGACAGAATAGTTATGAACACTGAAGCTTTCTTT. Translation gives CASSLGDRIVMNTEAFF.

This clone came up once. This chain connects TRBV6-5 to TRBJ2-1, with D perhaps matching TRBD1 (6 bases). The germline V and J ends were trimmed by 6 bases and 3 bases, with 15 bases remaining between them. Germline V gene sequence: CDR1 MNHEY, CDR2 SVGAGI. The CDR3 length is 15 residues. CDR3 DNA sequence: TGTGCCAGCAGCTCCCATCGGGACAACTACAATGAGCAGTTCTTC. It specifies CASSSHRDNYNEQFF.

The chain couples TRBV15 to TRBJ2-4, with a possible D match to TRBD1 (6 bases). Germline CDR1 is LNHNV and CDR2 is YYDKDF (reference sequence). The CDR3 is 13 amino acids. V was trimmed by 7 bases and J by 3 bases, leaving 10 bases between them. The CDR3 is CATISGDKNIQYF. CDR3 sequence (DNA): TGTGCCACCATCTCAGGGGACAAAAACATTCAGTACTTC.

The chain couples TRBV6-6 to TRBJ1-5; no clear D gene. V was shortened by 0 bases and J by 4 bases, with 10 bases between the two germline ends. The CDR3 runs 15 residues. Germline CDR1 and CDR2: MNHNY and SVGAGI (reference sequence). The CDR3: CASSYSRSSNQPQHF. The CDR3 nucleotides are TGTGCCAGCAGTTACTCCAGGTCATCAAATCAGCCCCAGCATTTT.

V is TRBV30 and J is TRBJ1-2, with D hard to call. V dropped 0 bases and J dropped 8 bases, with 10 bases sitting between them. CDR1 is GTSNPN, CDR2 SVGIG, per germline (reference sequence). The CDR3 loop spans 12 amino acids. The CDR3 loop is CAWSVQTKGYTF. The CDR3 DNA sequence: TGTGCCTGGAGTGTACAGACCAAGGGCTACACCTTC.

The V and J genes are TRBV5-1 and TRBJ1-1; D is unclear. The germline gives CDR1 SGHRS, CDR2 YFSETQ. This CDR3 contains 14 residues. Trimming stripped 3 bases from V and 6 bases from J, with 15 bases between. DNA of the CDR3: TGCGCCAGCAGCTCCAGATCAGATTCCCCTGAAGCTTTCTTT. Translation gives CASSSRSDSPEAFF.

The genes are TRBV28 and TRBJ2-7, with D unclear. Germline V lookup: CDR1 MDHEN, CDR2 SYDVKM. V was shortened by 5 bases and J by 11 bases, with 16 bases between the two germline ends. CDR3 size: 12 residues. This chain's CDR3 is CASSPHGGQEYF. CDR3 DNA sequence: TGTGCCAGCAGTCCCCATGGTGGTCAGGAGTACTTC.

The chain is built from TRBV6-5 and TRBJ2-7; 15 nucleotides align to TRBD2. The CDR3 spans 15 residues. Germline V CDR1 and CDR2: MNHEY, SVGAGI. J was trimmed by 4 bases and V by 5 bases; bases with no gene match: 3. The CDR3: CASSIGLAGGYEQYF. CDR3 nucleotides: TGTGCCAGCAGTATCGGACTAGCGGGAGGGTACGAGCAGTACTTC.

The chain is built from TRBV27 and TRBJ2-1; tentative D call: TRBD2 (5 bases). The CDR3 loop spans 14 amino acids. Per germline, CDR1 MNHEY and CDR2 SMNVEV (reference sequence). V was cut by 3 bases and J by 4 bases, with 10 bases left in between. In DNA, the CDR3 is TGTGCCAGCAGTTTGACCGAGGGTTACAATGAGCAGTTCTTC. Residues: CASSLTEGYNEQFF.

The chain couples TRBV7-9 to TRBJ1-5; D is unresolved. Germline V gene sequence: CDR1 SEHNR, CDR2 FQNEAQ (reference sequence). There are 12 residues in the CDR3. V dropped 3 bases and J dropped 3 bases, with 3 bases sitting between them. The CDR3 DNA sequence: TGTGCCAGCAGCTTTAACAATCAGCCCCAGCATTTT. It is translated as CASSFNNQPQHF.

This chain connects TRBV10-1 to TRBJ2-3; D call uncertain. Germline lookup yields CDR1 WNHNN and CDR2 SYGVQD (reference sequence). CDR3 length: 13 amino acids. V lost 2 bases, J lost 0 bases, and 3 bases lay in between. The CDR3 DNA is TGCGCCAGCAGTGAGGGCAGCACAGATACGCAGTATTTT. This gives the protein CASSEGSTDTQYF.

The CDR3 loop is CASKGPSGRFEQFF. In nucleotides, the CDR3 is TGTGCCAGCAAGGGGCCTAGCGGGAGATTTGAGCAGTTCTTC. The chain recombines TRBV28 with TRBJ2-1; 10 nucleotides line up with TRBD2. The germline V gene has CDR1 MDHEN and CDR2 SYDVKM. After removal of 7 bases from V and 9 bases from J, the junction contained 9 bases not matched to a gene. This CDR3 comprises 14 residues.

This chain joins TRBV18 and TRBJ1-1; 10 positions match TRBD1. There are 15 residues in the CDR3. Germline V CDR1 and CDR2: KGHSH, LQKENI. V was pared by 3 bases and J by 6 bases, with 7 bases of the junction left unmatched. The CDR3 loop reads CASSPRQGASSEAFF. The CDR3 coding sequence is TGTGCCAGCTCACCTAGACAGGGGGCATCTTCTGAAGCTTTCTTT.

The V and J genes are TRBV6-5 and TRBJ2-1; no clear D. The CDR3 loop spans 15 amino acids. Trimming removed 0 bases from V and 2 bases from J, with 8 bases in between. CDR1 and CDR2 (germline): MNHEY, SVGAGI. In DNA, the CDR3 is TGTGCCAGCAGTTACTCGAGAGTTCCCTACAATGAGCAGTTCTTC. Amino acid sequence: CASSYSRVPYNEQFF.

V gene TRBV5-8 combines with J gene TRBJ1-2; no reliable D call. The germline V gene has CDR1 SGHTS and CDR2 YDEGEE. This CDR3 has 14 residues. Trimming pared 0 bases from V and 7 bases from J, leaving 13 bases between. CDR3 loop: CASSLVYSRGGYTF. Here the CDR3 DNA reads TGTGCCAGCAGCTTGGTATATTCCCGAGGTGGCTACACCTTC.

The chain combines TRBV27 with TRBJ1-1; D unresolved. Germline V CDR1 and CDR2: MNHEY, SMNVEV (reference sequence). CDR3 length: 15 amino acids. V lost 0 bases to trimming and J lost 0 bases, with 8 bases between them. The CDR3 region has the DNA TGTGCCAGCAGTTTATCGAGGTACATGAACACTGAAGCTTTCTTT. Protein: CASSLSRYMNTEAFF.